Shown below are 4 T cell receptor beta chains from a single sample sequenced in a study of shared clonotypes between healthy human individuals. CD45RO-negative, CCR7-positively selected cells formed the naive CD8 fraction, excluding terminally differentiated effector memory CD45RA+ cells. The repertoire was sequenced with immunoSEQ multiplex PCR; TCRdb's copy has only in-frame clones and lacks some. The data hold some 2.1 million clones, with just under 95% observed a single time. The sample consisted of naive CD8+ T cells sorted from blood. All receptors come from a man aged 18 to 29 in good health.

This chain connects TRBV2 to TRBJ2-7; D gene ambiguous. The CDR3 runs 14 residues. The V and J ends lost 4 bases and 1 base respectively, with 11 bases between them. Germline V gene sequence: CDR1 SNHLY, CDR2 FYNNEI. This CDR3 is CASSGWQPSYEQYF. The CDR3 DNA sequence: TGTGCCAGCAGTGGATGGCAGCCTTCCTACGAGCAGTACTTC.

V and J are TRBV5-6 and TRBJ2-3; 16 nucleotides line up with TRBD2. V gave up 3 bases and J gave up 5 bases; unmatched junction bases: 3. Germline CDR1 is SGHDT and CDR2 is YYEEEE. This CDR3 has 16 residues. CDR3 in amino acids: CASSWGLAGGLDTQYF. The CDR3 DNA sequence: TGTGCCAGCAGCTGGGGACTAGCGGGGGGGTTAGATACGCAGTATTTT.

The V and J genes are TRBV27 and TRBJ2-1, with 12 positions matching TRBD1. In germline, CDR1 is MNHEY, CDR2 SMNVEV (reference sequence). This CDR3 contains 16 residues. After removal of 4 bases from V and 7 bases from J, the junction contained 8 bases not matched to a gene. The CDR3 DNA is TGTGCCAGCAGTTATCTCACGGGACAGGGGGCGAATGAGCAGTTCTTC. Its protein product is CASSYLTGQGANEQFF.

The chain joins TRBV2 to TRBJ1-1; possible D gene TRBD1, 5 bases. Germline-derived CDR1 and CDR2 are SNHLY and FYNNEI. V gave up 2 bases and J gave up 1 base, with 11 bases separating them. The CDR3 has 15 residues. CDR3 DNA: TGTGCCAGCAGTGAATACGCGGGGGGGAACACTGAAGCTTTCTTT. Translation gives CASSEYAGGNTEAFF.